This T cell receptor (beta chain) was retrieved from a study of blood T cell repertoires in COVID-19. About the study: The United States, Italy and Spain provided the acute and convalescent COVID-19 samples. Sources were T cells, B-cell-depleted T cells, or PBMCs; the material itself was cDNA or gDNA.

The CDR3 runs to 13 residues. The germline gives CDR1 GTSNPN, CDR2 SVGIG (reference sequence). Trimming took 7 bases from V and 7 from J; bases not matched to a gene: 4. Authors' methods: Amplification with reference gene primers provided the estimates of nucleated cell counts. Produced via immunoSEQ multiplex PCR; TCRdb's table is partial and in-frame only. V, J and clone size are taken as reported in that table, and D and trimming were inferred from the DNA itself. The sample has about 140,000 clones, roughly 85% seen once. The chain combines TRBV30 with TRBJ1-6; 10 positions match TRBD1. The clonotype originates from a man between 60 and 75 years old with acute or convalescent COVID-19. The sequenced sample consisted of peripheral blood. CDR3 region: CAFRDRGNSPLHF. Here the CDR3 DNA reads TGTGCCTTCCGGGACAGGGGCAATTCACCCCTCCACTTT.